Listed below are T cell receptor beta chains from one sample, sequenced in a study of T-cell reconstitution after alpha-beta-depleted transplantation in children. One entry per CDR3 protein results from TCRdb running MiXCR on the PCR reads. The sample shows about 610,000 distinct CDR3 sequences, more than 9% of them seen only once. The sequencing used PBMCs from the stem cell graft donor, collected from the stem cell graft. Receptors originate from a human donor who donated a stem cell graft to a child with acute myeloid leukemia. Each CDR3 is given with its conserved first and last residue. A D gene is named only where the DNA matches it firmly. Rows give clone size only sometimes, using once, few, many, or a class for an expanded clone.

j_gene,abundance,v_gene,d_gene,CDR3aa,CDR3nt
TRBJ2-2,many,TRBV9,.,CASSAERGWGGELFF,TGTGCCAGCAGCGCTGAGAGGGGTTGGGGCGGGGAGCTGTTTTTT
TRBJ1-2,many,TRBV10-2,TRBD1,CASSTTGAHGYTF,TGCGCCAGCAGCACTACAGGGGCTCATGGCTACACCTTC
TRBJ1-6,many,TRBV12-3/TRBV12-4,TRBD1,CASRETGFNSPLHF,TGTGCCAGCAGAGAGACAGGGTTTAATTCACCCCTCCACTTT
TRBJ2-7,many,TRBV7-9,TRBD1,CASSLSGTGGYEQYF,TGTGCCAGCAGTCTCTCCGGGACAGGAGGCTACGAGCAGTACTTC
TRBJ2-7,.,TRBV30,TRBD2,CALNSGTYEQYF,TGTGCCCTGAATAGCGGGACCTACGAGCAGTACTTC
TRBJ2-3,many,TRBV29-1,TRBD2,CSVEASGSLDTQYF,TGCAGCGTTGAGGCTAGCGGGAGTTTAGATACGCAGTATTTT
TRBJ2-1,many,TRBV6-2/TRBV6-3,.,CASSPGLNEQFF,TGTGCCAGCAGTCCCGGACTAAATGAGCAGTTCTTC
TRBJ1-6,many,TRBV20-1,.,CSARGDNSPLHF,TGCAGTGCTAGAGGGGATAATTCACCCCTCCACTTT
TRBJ2-5,.,TRBV7-7,TRBD2,CASSLEAGVPETQYF,TGTGCTAGCAGCTTAGAGGCGGGAGTCCCAGAGACCCAGTACTTC
TRBJ2-3,.,TRBV7-3,TRBD2,CASSLRPSGTSTDTQYF,TGTGCCAGCAGCCTCCGCCCTAGCGGAACTAGCACAGATACGCAGTATTTT
TRBJ2-7,few,TRBV5-1,.,CASSLGSISYEQYF,TGCGCCAGCAGTTTAGGGTCGATCTCCTACGAGCAGTACTTC
TRBJ2-1,many,TRBV7-2,.,CASSVNRDNEQFF,TGTGCCAGCAGCGTTAACAGGGACAATGAGCAGTTCTTC
TRBJ2-5,.,TRBV20-1,TRBD2,CSANDVTSEETQYF,TGCAGTGCTAACGACGTGACTAGCGAGGAGACCCAGTACTTC
TRBJ2-3,.,TRBV11-2,.,CASSSEVDTQYF,TGTGCCAGCAGCTCAGAGGTAGATACGCAGTATTTT
TRBJ2-3,many,TRBV14,.,CASSQIRSADTQYF,TGTGCCAGCAGCCAGATACGGAGTGCGGATACGCAGTATTTT
TRBJ1-3,few,TRBV20-1,.,CSARDPDDRFGNTIYF,TGCAGTGCTAGAGATCCGGACGACCGATTTGGAAACACCATATATTTT
TRBJ1-2,many,TRBV12-3/TRBV12-4,.,CASSGRPYGYTF,TGTGCCAGCAGTGGCAGACCTTATGGCTACACCTTC
TRBJ2-7,.,TRBV7-9,TRBD2,CASSPATSGKLVQYF,TGTGCCAGCAGCCCTGCGACTAGCGGGAAATTGGTGCAGTACTTC
TRBJ2-4,few,TRBV15,TRBD2,CATSGTLAGGPLAKNIQYF,TGTGCCACCAGCGGCACCCTAGCGGGAGGGCCGTTGGCCAAAAACATTCAGTACTTC
TRBJ2-5,.,TRBV7-8,TRBD2,CASSLVGVRGEETQYF,TGTGCCAGCAGCTTAGTTGGGGTGCGGGGGGAAGAGACCCAGTACTTC
TRBJ2-2,many,TRBV6-5,.,CASSYGGAGELFF,TGTGCCAGCAGTTACGGAGGGGCCGGGGAGCTGTTTTTT
TRBJ2-1,few,TRBV9,.,CASSVIDYNEQFF,TGTGCCAGCAGCGTAATTGACTACAATGAGCAGTTCTTC
TRBJ2-5,.,TRBV4-2,TRBD2,CASSQGLAGPQETQYF,TGTGCCAGCAGCCAAGGATTAGCGGGACCCCAAGAGACCCAGTACTTC
TRBJ1-1,few,TRBV11-2,.,CASSLGVKGTEAFF,TGTGCCAGCAGCTTAGGTGTGAAGGGAACTGAAGCTTTCTTT
TRBJ2-6,.,TRBV2,.,CASMKGTSPSGANVLTF,TGTGCCAGCATGAAGGGGACAAGCCCTTCTGGGGCCAACGTCCTGACTTTC
TRBJ2-5,.,TRBV10-3,.,CAISPDRSQETQYF,TGTGCCATCAGCCCGGACAGAAGCCAAGAGACCCAGTACTTC
TRBJ1-4,few,TRBV6-7,.,CASSNQGPTNEKLFF,TGTGCCAGCAGCAACCAGGGACCCACTAATGAAAAACTGTTTTTT
TRBJ2-2,many,TRBV27,TRBD2,CASSLSPGGGNTGELFF,TGTGCCAGCAGTTTAAGTCCGGGAGGGGGGAACACCGGGGAGCTGTTTTTT
TRBJ2-5,few,TRBV27,.,CASKKDHQETQYF,TGTGCCAGCAAGAAAGATCACCAAGAGACCCAGTACTTC
TRBJ1-1,few,TRBV29-1,TRBD1,CSAGTGLSTEAFF,TGCAGCGCCGGGACAGGGTTGAGCACTGAAGCTTTCTTT
TRBJ1-2,.,TRBV12-3/TRBV12-4,.,CASSAQDGGYGYTF,TGTGCCAGCAGCGCCCAGGATGGCGGCTATGGCTACACCTTC
TRBJ2-7,many,TRBV29-1,.,CSVEAGPYEQYF,TGCAGCGTTGAGGCGGGACCCTACGAGCAGTACTTC
TRBJ2-2,few,TRBV5-1,TRBD1,CASSLASRGLGTGELFF,TGCGCCAGCAGCTTGGCCTCCAGGGGGCTTGGCACCGGGGAGCTGTTTTTT
TRBJ2-7,.,TRBV28,TRBD2,CASSPLAGKQYF,TGTGCCAGCAGTCCGCTAGCGGGAAAGCAGTACTTC
TRBJ2-1,many,TRBV12-3/TRBV12-4,TRBD2,CASSSYPGLVGNEQFF,TGTGCCAGCAGTTCTTACCCCGGACTAGTGGGCAATGAGCAGTTCTTC
TRBJ2-7,few,TRBV15,.,CATSGEVREQYF,TGTGCCACCAGCGGGGAGGTCCGGGAGCAGTACTTC
TRBJ2-2,.,TRBV9,.,CASSAAGAGTGELFF,TGTGCCAGCAGCGCCGCGGGGGCGGGAACCGGGGAGCTGTTTTTT
TRBJ1-2,.,TRBV29-1,.,CSVVGGGATYGYTF,TGCAGCGTTGTTGGGGGAGGGGCTACCTATGGCTACACCTTC
TRBJ2-1,many,TRBV20-1,TRBD2,CSRGLAGESEQFF,TGCAGTCGGGGACTAGCGGGAGAGAGTGAGCAGTTCTTC
TRBJ2-7,.,TRBV28,.,CASRPRDSGNDEQYF,TGTGCCAGCAGGCCCCGGGACTCGGGCAACGACGAGCAGTACTTC
TRBJ2-2,.,TRBV12-3/TRBV12-4,TRBD2,CASSFGSGSFTGELFF,TGTGCCAGCAGTTTTGGTAGCGGGAGTTTCACCGGGGAGCTGTTTTTT
TRBJ2-7,.,TRBV12-3/TRBV12-4,TRBD1,CASTYYRQGAHEQYF,TGTGCCAGCACTTACTATAGACAGGGGGCCCACGAGCAGTACTTC
TRBJ2-5,many,TRBV20-1,TRBD2,CSARESGRAGETQYF,TGCAGTGCTAGAGAAAGCGGGAGGGCCGGTGAGACCCAGTACTTC
TRBJ2-5,many,TRBV20-1,.,CSASFGVETQYF,TGCAGTGCTAGTTTTGGTGTAGAGACCCAGTACTTC
TRBJ2-7,many,TRBV27,TRBD2,CASSPLAGATGEQYF,TGTGCCAGCAGTCCCTTAGCGGGAGCGACGGGGGAGCAGTACTTC
TRBJ2-7,.,TRBV11-1,TRBD2,CASSPTSAGEQYF,TGTGCCAGCAGCCCGACTAGCGCGGGCGAGCAGTACTTC
TRBJ1-1,.,TRBV20-1,.,CSAFDRTTEAFF,TGCAGTGCTTTCGACAGAACCACTGAAGCTTTCTTT
TRBJ1-1,many,TRBV20-1,.,CSARDLGRATNTEAFF,TGCAGTGCTAGAGATTTGGGCAGGGCGACGAACACTGAAGCTTTCTTT
TRBJ2-5,.,TRBV18,TRBD1,CASSHGTEATQYF,TGTGCCAGCTCCCACGGGACAGAGGCGACCCAGTACTTC
TRBJ2-1,.,TRBV12-3/TRBV12-4,TRBD2,CASQDTSGSTEQFF,TGTGCCAGCCAGGATACTAGCGGGAGTACGGAGCAGTTCTTC
TRBJ2-3,few,TRBV9,.,CASSVATGVAGVRTDTQYF,TGTGCCAGCAGCGTAGCTACAGGGGTCGCGGGAGTTAGAACAGATACGCAGTATTTT
TRBJ2-3,many,TRBV5-1,TRBD2,CASIAGTSGSTQYF,TGCGCCAGCATTGCCGGGACTAGCGGGAGCACGCAGTATTTT
TRBJ2-2,many,TRBV7-2,.,CASSLFGSHGELFF,TGTGCCAGCAGCTTATTTGGGTCTCACGGGGAGCTGTTTTTT
TRBJ1-5,.,TRBV7-8,TRBD1,CASSLEGAGKRQPQHF,TGTGCCAGCAGCTTAGAGGGGGCGGGGAAGAGGCAGCCCCAGCATTTT
TRBJ2-2,.,TRBV7-2,.,CASSLGVILTGELFF,TGTGCCAGCAGCTTAGGTGTGATCCTCACCGGGGAGCTGTTTTTT